This T cell receptor beta chain was observed in a study of CD8 T cells in Susac syndrome. Germline V gene sequence: CDR1 SQVTM, CDR2 ANQGSEA. V dropped 3 bases and J dropped 4; count of bases not matched to a gene: 10. The CDR3 covers 16 residues. The RNA input was roughly 0.45 to 1 ug, and it was reverse transcribed with random hexamers. Each CDR3 protein gets one entry after TCRdb re-called the immunoSEQ multiplex PCR reads with MiXCR. This sample has around 270,000 distinct CDR3 sequences; roughly 90% occur once, and the top ten carry approximately 0.18%. The J gene is TRBJ2-1, the V gene TRBV29-1, with 9 bases fitting TRBD1. The sequenced sample was CD8+ T cells from PBMCs. The sequence was collected from a human donor with multiple sclerosis. CDR3 amino acids: CSVDGSRDREYNEQFF. The CDR3 coding sequence is TGCAGCGTTGACGGGTCCCGGGACAGGGAATACAATGAGCAGTTCTTC.